These T cell receptor beta chains were read from a single sample in a study of regulatory and conventional T cells in RAG deficiency. Assay used: immunoSEQ multiplex PCR; TCRdb lists only in-frame clones, some missing. The data contain around 30,000 clones, nearly 95% of them singletons. This sample was also put to use in a study of regulatory T cells.

The source material was CD25- CD4+ T cells sorted from blood. Source of these receptors: a human donor in good health. Both conserved end residues are part of each CDR3. Each record gives: D gene, clone size, V gene, J gene, CDR3 protein, CDR3 DNA. D genes are given only for firm matches. Rows may omit the clone size; those that give it use once, few, many or a size class.

D gene: TRBD1; clone size: .; V gene: TRBV5-1; J gene: TRBJ1-1; CDR3 protein: CASSSTGGDWEAFF; CDR3 DNA: TGCGCCAGCAGCTCGACAGGGGGCGATTGGGAAGCTTTCTTT
D gene: TRBD1; clone size: .; V gene: TRBV5-4; J gene: TRBJ1-6; CDR3 protein: CASSLGQGFNSPLHF; CDR3 DNA: TGTGCCAGCAGCTTGGGACAGGGGTTCAATTCACCCCTCCACTTT
D gene: TRBD2; clone size: .; V gene: TRBV4-1; J gene: TRBJ2-1; CDR3 protein: CASSQDLSGGSYNEQFF; CDR3 DNA: TGCGCCAGCAGCCAAGATCTATCGGGGGGGTCCTACAATGAGCAGTTCTTC
D gene: TRBD1; clone size: .; V gene: TRBV4-1; J gene: TRBJ1-4; CDR3 protein: CASSQDGDSLNEKLFF; CDR3 DNA: TGCGCCAGCAGCCAAGACGGGGACAGCCTTAATGAAAAACTGTTTTTT
D gene: .; clone size: .; V gene: TRBV4-1; J gene: TRBJ1-5; CDR3 protein: CASGALDGSNQPQHF; CDR3 DNA: TGCGCCAGCGGAGCCCTCGACGGTAGCAATCAGCCCCAGCATTTT
D gene: .; clone size: .; V gene: TRBV7-2; J gene: TRBJ2-7; CDR3 protein: CASSWGGRGYEQYF; CDR3 DNA: TGTGCCAGCAGCTGGGGGGGGCGCGGGTACGAGCAGTACTTC
D gene: TRBD1; clone size: .; V gene: TRBV10-3; J gene: TRBJ1-2; CDR3 protein: CAISGAGQGVFYYGYTF; CDR3 DNA: TGTGCCATCAGTGGAGCGGGACAGGGGGTTTTCTACTATGGCTACACCTTC
D gene: .; clone size: .; V gene: TRBV2; J gene: TRBJ2-2; CDR3 protein: CASTEPPLRRELFF; CDR3 DNA: TGTGCCAGCACCGAACCCCCCCTGAGGCGGGAGCTGTTTTTT
D gene: TRBD1; clone size: .; V gene: TRBV5-1; J gene: TRBJ1-2; CDR3 protein: CASSARTGGIYGYTF; CDR3 DNA: TGCGCCAGCAGCGCACGGACAGGGGGGATCTATGGCTACACCTTC
D gene: TRBD1; clone size: .; V gene: TRBV6-6; J gene: TRBJ2-1; CDR3 protein: CASSWGGQGSRNEQFF; CDR3 DNA: TGTGCCAGCAGTTGGGGGGGACAGGGTAGTCGCAATGAGCAGTTCTTC
D gene: .; clone size: .; V gene: TRBV19; J gene: TRBJ1-6; CDR3 protein: CASSPLVFSYNSPLHF; CDR3 DNA: TGTGCCAGTAGTCCCCTAGTCTTCTCCTATAATTCCCCCCTCCACTTT
D gene: .; clone size: .; V gene: TRBV18; J gene: TRBJ1-1; CDR3 protein: CASSHQEGLNTEAFF; CDR3 DNA: TGTGCCAGCTCACATCAGGAGGGACTGAACACTGAAGCTTTCTTT
D gene: .; clone size: .; V gene: TRBV11-1; J gene: TRBJ1-4; CDR3 protein: CASSFSGDLGEKLFF; CDR3 DNA: TGTGCCAGCAGCTTCTCCGGGGACTTGGGTGAAAAACTGTTTTTT
D gene: TRBD1; clone size: .; V gene: TRBV6-1; J gene: TRBJ2-2; CDR3 protein: CASERDRGLVGELFF; CDR3 DNA: TGTGCCAGCGAACGGGACAGGGGGCTTGTCGGGGAGCTGTTTTTT
D gene: .; clone size: .; V gene: TRBV6-5; J gene: TRBJ2-5; CDR3 protein: CASSYRQGGETQYF; CDR3 DNA: TGTGCCAGCAGTTATAGGCAGGGTGGAGAGACCCAGTACTTC
D gene: .; clone size: .; V gene: TRBV5-5; J gene: TRBJ1-5; CDR3 protein: CASSSFGLENQPQHF; CDR3 DNA: TGTGCCAGCAGCTCATTCGGGTTAGAAAATCAGCCCCAGCATTTT
D gene: .; clone size: .; V gene: TRBV9; J gene: TRBJ2-3; CDR3 protein: CASSAGLARASTDTQYF; CDR3 DNA: TGTGCCAGCAGCGCAGGACTCGCAAGGGCTAGCACAGATACGCAGTATTTT
D gene: TRBD1; clone size: .; V gene: TRBV30; J gene: TRBJ1-1; CDR3 protein: CAFQDRGRANTEAFF; CDR3 DNA: TGTGCCTTCCAAGACAGGGGGCGAGCGAACACTGAAGCTTTCTTT
D gene: .; clone size: .; V gene: TRBV6-1; J gene: TRBJ1-6; CDR3 protein: CASKEGPGYNSPLHF; CDR3 DNA: TGTGCCAGCAAAGAGGGTCCTGGATATAATTCACCCCTCCACTTT
D gene: .; clone size: .; V gene: TRBV27; J gene: TRBJ2-2; CDR3 protein: CASSSHRGTGELFF; CDR3 DNA: TGTGCCAGCAGTTCCCACCGGGGGACCGGGGAGCTGTTTTTT
D gene: .; clone size: .; V gene: TRBV19; J gene: TRBJ2-2; CDR3 protein: CASTPDSITGELFF; CDR3 DNA: TGTGCCAGTACCCCGGACAGTATAACCGGGGAGCTGTTTTTT
D gene: .; clone size: .; V gene: TRBV5-4; J gene: TRBJ2-3; CDR3 protein: CASSLSTDTQYF; CDR3 DNA: TGTGCCAGCAGCTTGTCAACAGATACGCAGTATTTT
D gene: TRBD1; clone size: .; V gene: TRBV6-5; J gene: TRBJ1-1; CDR3 protein: CASYRDRGPAFF; CDR3 DNA: TGTGCCAGCTACCGGGACAGGGGGCCGGCTTTCTTT
D gene: TRBD1; clone size: .; V gene: TRBV19; J gene: TRBJ2-7; CDR3 protein: CASSIRGDRAYEQYF; CDR3 DNA: TGTGCCAGTAGTATTAGAGGGGACAGGGCCTACGAGCAGTACTTC
D gene: TRBD2; clone size: .; V gene: TRBV10-3; J gene: TRBJ2-7; CDR3 protein: CAISDLTSGGAAEQYF; CDR3 DNA: TGTGCCATCAGTGACTTAACTAGCGGGGGGGCCGCCGAGCAGTACTTC
D gene: TRBD1; clone size: .; V gene: TRBV19; J gene: TRBJ1-6; CDR3 protein: CATDTTGIRSPLHF; CDR3 DNA: TGTGCCACCGACACGACAGGGATTAGATCACCCCTCCACTTT
D gene: .; clone size: few; V gene: TRBV28; J gene: TRBJ2-6; CDR3 protein: CASRAPGKESGANVLTF; CDR3 DNA: TGTGCCAGCAGGGCCCCAGGGAAAGAATCTGGGGCCAACGTCCTGACTTTC
D gene: .; clone size: .; V gene: TRBV2; J gene: TRBJ1-5; CDR3 protein: CASSRGTPYSNQPQHF; CDR3 DNA: TGTGCCAGCAGCCGAGGCACCCCTTATAGCAATCAGCCCCAGCATTTT
D gene: .; clone size: .; V gene: TRBV20-1; J gene: TRBJ2-1; CDR3 protein: CSARGLEEQFF; CDR3 DNA: TGCAGTGCACGTGGACTGGAGGAGCAGTTCTTC
D gene: TRBD1; clone size: .; V gene: TRBV6-5; J gene: TRBJ1-2; CDR3 protein: CASSPGTGYYGYTF; CDR3 DNA: TGTGCCAGCAGTCCCGGGACAGGGTATTATGGCTACACCTTC
D gene: TRBD2; clone size: .; V gene: TRBV11-2; J gene: TRBJ2-3; CDR3 protein: CASSSFGLAGPAGDTQYF; CDR3 DNA: TGTGCCAGCAGCTCGTTCGGACTAGCGGGTCCTGCGGGAGATACGCAGTATTTT
D gene: .; clone size: .; V gene: TRBV27; J gene: TRBJ2-7; CDR3 protein: CASSPGVSYEQYF; CDR3 DNA: TGTGCCAGCAGCCCCGGGGTTTCCTACGAGCAGTACTTC
D gene: .; clone size: .; V gene: TRBV18; J gene: TRBJ2-1; CDR3 protein: CASSPPYRSSYNEQFF; CDR3 DNA: TGTGCCAGCTCACCACCTTACCGGAGCTCCTACAATGAGCAGTTCTTC
D gene: TRBD1; clone size: .; V gene: TRBV28; J gene: TRBJ1-5; CDR3 protein: CASTFDRGNQPQHF; CDR3 DNA: TGTGCCAGCACTTTCGACAGGGGTAATCAGCCCCAGCATTTT
D gene: .; clone size: .; V gene: TRBV7-2; J gene: TRBJ1-1; CDR3 protein: CASSPLTAADTEAFF; CDR3 DNA: TGTGCCAGCAGCCCGTTAACCGCGGCTGACACTGAAGCTTTCTTT
D gene: .; clone size: .; V gene: TRBV15; J gene: TRBJ2-1; CDR3 protein: CATEDRINEQFF; CDR3 DNA: TGTGCCACGGAGGACCGAATCAATGAGCAGTTCTTC
D gene: TRBD1; clone size: .; V gene: TRBV6-5; J gene: TRBJ2-1; CDR3 protein: CASSPDRGLNEQFF; CDR3 DNA: TGTGCCAGCAGTCCGGACAGGGGGCTAAATGAGCAGTTCTTC
D gene: .; clone size: .; V gene: TRBV9; J gene: TRBJ1-1; CDR3 protein: CASSVASVPNTEAFF; CDR3 DNA: TGTGCCAGCAGCGTAGCGTCAGTTCCAAACACTGAAGCTTTCTTT
D gene: TRBD1; clone size: once; V gene: TRBV5-6; J gene: TRBJ1-6; CDR3 protein: CASSLTGGYNSPLHF; CDR3 DNA: TGTGCCAGCAGCTTGACAGGGGGCTACAATTCCCCCCTCCACTTT
D gene: TRBD2; clone size: once; V gene: TRBV9; J gene: TRBJ2-3; CDR3 protein: CASSLGLAGAASTDTQYF; CDR3 DNA: TGTGCCAGCAGCCTGGGACTAGCGGGGGCCGCGAGCACAGATACGCAGTATTTT
D gene: .; clone size: .; V gene: TRBV10-2; J gene: TRBJ2-7; CDR3 protein: CASSEAHEDEQYF; CDR3 DNA: TGCGCCAGCAGTGAGGCACACGAGGACGAGCAGTACTTC
D gene: .; clone size: .; V gene: TRBV11-1; J gene: TRBJ1-1; CDR3 protein: CASSSEGDGRRTEAFF; CDR3 DNA: TGTGCCAGCAGCTCAGAGGGGGACGGGCGGAGGACTGAAGCTTTCTTT
D gene: .; clone size: .; V gene: TRBV2; J gene: TRBJ1-1; CDR3 protein: CASSGGKGYTEAFF; CDR3 DNA: TGTGCCAGCAGTGGAGGGAAGGGCTATACTGAAGCTTTCTTT
D gene: TRBD1; clone size: .; V gene: TRBV5-1; J gene: TRBJ1-6; CDR3 protein: CASSSDRESPLHF; CDR3 DNA: TGCGCCAGCAGTTCGGACAGGGAATCCCCCCTCCACTTT
D gene: TRBD2; clone size: .; V gene: TRBV11-3; J gene: TRBJ2-3; CDR3 protein: CASSLFSGGDTDTQYF; CDR3 DNA: TGTGCCAGCAGCTTATTTAGCGGGGGAGACACAGATACGCAGTATTTT
D gene: .; clone size: .; V gene: TRBV5-6; J gene: TRBJ2-7; CDR3 protein: CASSLLYQGRGYEQYF; CDR3 DNA: TGTGCCAGCAGCTTGCTCTACCAAGGTAGGGGCTACGAGCAGTACTTC
D gene: TRBD1; clone size: .; V gene: TRBV11-2; J gene: TRBJ2-7; CDR3 protein: CASSADRGRVSYEQYF; CDR3 DNA: TGTGCCAGCAGCGCGGACAGGGGGCGGGTTTCCTACGAGCAGTACTTC
D gene: TRBD1; clone size: .; V gene: TRBV27; J gene: TRBJ2-7; CDR3 protein: CASSLTDRASYEQYF; CDR3 DNA: TGTGCCAGCAGTTTAACAGACAGGGCCTCCTACGAGCAGTACTTC
D gene: .; clone size: few; V gene: TRBV12-1; J gene: TRBJ1-5; CDR3 protein: CASSFVGYWNQPQHF; CDR3 DNA: TGTGCCAGCAGCTTTGTCGGTTATTGGAATCAGCCCCAGCATTTT
D gene: TRBD1; clone size: .; V gene: TRBV6-4; J gene: TRBJ2-2; CDR3 protein: CASRQDRVTGELFF; CDR3 DNA: TGTGCCAGCCGCCAGGACAGGGTTACCGGGGAGCTGTTTTTT
D gene: TRBD1; clone size: .; V gene: TRBV6-5; J gene: TRBJ1-4; CDR3 protein: CASRPDRGLNEKLFF; CDR3 DNA: TGTGCCAGCAGACCGGACAGGGGCTTAAATGAAAAACTGTTTTTT
D gene: .; clone size: .; V gene: TRBV6-4; J gene: TRBJ2-4; CDR3 protein: CADKGDLDLAKNIQYF; CDR3 DNA: TGTGCCGATAAAGGAGACCTTGATCTAGCCAAAAACATTCAGTACTTC
D gene: .; clone size: once; V gene: TRBV30; J gene: TRBJ1-2; CDR3 protein: CAWRPREGGYTF; CDR3 DNA: TGTGCCTGGAGACCCAGGGAGGGTGGCTACACCTTC